This T cell receptor beta chain was sequenced in a study of sequential checkpoint blockade in melanoma (dated by TCRdb to between 2018 and 2021). For context, the study as a whole: In a 1:1 randomization, patients received either first-line nivolumab then ipilimumab (arm A) or ipilimumab then nivolumab (arm B). Maintenance nivolumab came after both trial sequences. DNA from 90 to 95 melanoma tumor samples collected before treatment underwent TCRbeta immunosequencing. About two dozen patients had matched tumor biopsies taken before treatment and at week 13, after single-agent nivolumab (arm A) or ipilimumab (arm B). In about 80% of the matched pre- and post-treatment tumor biopsy pairs, both biopsies came from the same lesion.

The intended sense of this specimen's treatment or condition label: randomized to nivolumab then ipilimumab (arm A) or the reverse (arm B). None of the trial patients had been given prior DNA-damaging chemotherapy. CheckMate 064, a randomized, open-label phase II trial of sequential checkpoint blockade, was the source of the samples, all of which came from patients with melanoma. Tumor TCR sequencing used genomic DNA from formalin-fixed paraffin-embedded (FFPE) tissue samples. Comments on this clone: The clone's antigen remains unknown. Base qualities are not provided; no much larger clone lies one nucleotide away.

Beyond this particular receptor, the publication reports: Validation of the response-prediction model combining TCR metrics and mutation burden is needed in larger, independent patient cohorts. Patients with increases in tumor T-cell fraction and clonality by week 13 were approximately 30 times more likely to achieve clinical benefit. Small sample sizes and reduced statistical power limited the analyses of tumor T-cell fraction within each arm. In the nivolumab-first arm (arm A), pretreatment tumor TIL clonality was associated with response (P = .04). Tumor T-cell fraction and clonality were found to correlate with PD-L1 staining and CD8+ T-cell counts but not with mutational load.

CDR1 and CDR2 are read off the germline V gene (reference sequence) as LNHDA and SQIVND. The trim is 3 bases for V and 8 bases for J, with a gap of 18 bases between the germline ends. The CDR3 holds 15 amino acids from the cysteine to the phenylalanine. The entry retains the CDR3 DNA only, 45 bases that are in frame from base 1. The immunoSEQ Assay was used to immunosequence TCRbeta CDR3 regions from genomic DNA. Before high-throughput sequencing, the genomic DNA was amplified using bias-controlled multiplex PCR. The authors processed their data as follows. To quantify the absolute abundance of each unique TCRbeta CDR3 region, the sequences were collapsed and filtered. Clonality, defined as 1 minus Pielou's evenness, was calculated using only productive rearrangements. Tumor T-cell fraction was calculated by normalizing TCRbeta template counts to the amount of usable DNA, which was estimated from several housekeeping genes. A previously published method was used to identify clones with significantly greater frequencies in on-treatment samples than in baseline samples. TCRdb took this table from immuneACCESS and kept in-frame rearrangements with V and J called. Such tables lack part of the clones; where checked against another copy, unresolved V genes explain under half of the gap, and the rest is unexplained. V and J calls and clone size are those listed in that table; D and trimming were worked out from the DNA. This sample lists approximately 1,200 clones; just under 20% were detected once. The top ten hold 7.5% to 9.5% of the sample.

This TCR came from a human donor with melanoma. In this chain, TRBV19 is recombined with TRBJ2-3, with a weak D call of TRBD2 (5 bases match). The sample consisted of tumor tissue (inferred from file names), taken from a patient given nivolumab and ipilimumab in sequence. The nucleotides read TGTGCCAGTAGTATCGAATGGAGGACCCCGGGTACGCAGTATTTT. This is translated as CASSIEWRTPGTQYF. This CDR3, with the reference TRBV19 and TRBJ2-3 proteins standing in past its ends, gives the full variable domain DGGITQSPKYLFRKEGQNVTLSCEQNLNHDAMYWYRQDPGQGLRLIYYSQIVNDFQKGDIAEGYSVSREKKESFPLTVTSAQKNPTAFYLCASSIEWRTPGTQYFGPGTRLTVL.